Following are 21 T cell receptor beta chains from one sample sequenced in a study of PD-1 blockade in classical Hodgkin lymphoma. Method: immunoSEQ multiplex PCR; TCRdb's copy keeps in-frame clones and lacks some. The sample has thousands of clones; about four fifths are singletons. Documented time point: newly diagnosed, previously untreated cHL patient sample. Thawed PBMCs were the source of CD4+ T cells, purified by magnetic negative selection. Sequencing was done on a sample of CD4+ T cells from blood. The receptor source for this set is a human donor with classical Hodgkin lymphoma.

This chain connects TRBV7-9 to TRBJ2-1; 10 bases line up with TRBD1. This CDR3 has 15 residues. The V gene end was trimmed by 5 bases and the J gene end by 2 bases; junction bases not matched to a gene: 3. CDR1 is SEHNR and CDR2 is FQNEAQ in the germline V gene (reference sequence). In DNA, the CDR3 is TGTGCCAGCAGCCCGGACAGGGGGGCCTACAATGAGCAGTTCTTC. It encodes CASSPDRGAYNEQFF.

J is TRBJ2-5 and V is TRBV20-1; D gene ambiguous. The CDR3 sequence is 10 residues long. CDR1 is DFQATT and CDR2 is SNEGSKA in the germline V gene (reference sequence). V was cut by 3 bases and J by 4 bases, with 3 bases left in between. The CDR3 reads CSARGETQYF. Here the CDR3 DNA reads TGCAGTGCTAGGGGAGAGACCCAGTACTTC.

This clone has just a few counts. CDR3 protein: CAWSVWGGAFF. The CDR3 DNA sequence: TGTGCCTGGAGTGTTTGGGGGGGAGCTTTCTTT. V is TRBV30 and J is TRBJ1-1, with D perhaps matching TRBD1 (5 bases). The CDR3 covers 11 residues. Germline V gene lookup returns CDR1 GTSNPN and CDR2 SVGIG (reference sequence). The V end lost 0 bases, the J end lost 10 bases, and 9 bases lay between the germline ends. Variable domain in full (rest from reference TRBV30 and TRBJ1-1): SQTIHQWPATLVQPVGSPLSLECTVEGTSNPNLYWYRQAAGRGLQLLFYSVGIGQISSEVPQNLSASRPQDRQFILSSKKLLLSDSGFYLCAWSVWGGAFFGQGTRLTVV.

In its sample, this clone was seen a few times. The gene calls are TRBV15 and TRBJ2-7, with 7 nucleotides matching TRBD2. This CDR3 is 15 amino acids long. Trimming took 2 bases from V and 3 from J; bases not matched to a gene: 7. Germline V lookup: CDR1 LNHNV, CDR2 YYDKDF (reference sequence). The CDR3 DNA is TGTGCCACCAGCAGACGTCAAGGGGACTACTACGAGCAGTACTTC. This translates into CATSRRQGDYYEQYF.

The gene calls are TRBV27 and TRBJ2-7, with TRBD2 matching 12 bases. The J segment lost 5 bases and the V segment lost 6 bases, leaving 2 bases of the junction unmatched. This CDR3 contains 13 residues. From germline, CDR1 is MNHEY and CDR2 SMNVEV (reference sequence). The CDR3 spells CASRLAGGDEQYF. CDR3 bases: TGTGCCAGCAGACTAGCGGGAGGAGACGAGCAGTACTTC.

This clone was counted between two and nine times. The chain joins TRBV5-1 to TRBJ2-3, with D perhaps matching TRBD2 (5 bases). Trimming pared 4 bases from V and 3 bases from J, leaving 18 bases between. Germline CDR1 SGHRS, CDR2 YFSETQ. This CDR3 is 16 amino acids long. CDR3: CASSADSSVGTDTQYF. In DNA, the CDR3 is TGCGCCAGCAGCGCGGACTCTTCGGTCGGGACAGATACGCAGTATTTT.

The genes are TRBV5-6 and TRBJ2-1; 14 bases map to TRBD2. This CDR3 comprises 16 residues. Germline V CDR1 and CDR2: SGHDT, YYEEEE. J gave up 7 bases and V 1 base, and 4 bases lay outside the gene matches. CDR3 loop: CASSLQGLAGANEQFF. The CDR3 nucleotides read TGTGCCAGCAGCTTGCAGGGACTAGCGGGAGCGAATGAGCAGTTCTTC.

J is TRBJ2-2 and V is TRBV11-2; no clear D gene. V was shortened by 3 bases and J by 4 bases, with 9 bases between the two germline ends. CDR1 and CDR2 from the germline V gene are SGHAT and FQNNGV. This CDR3 comprises 14 residues. Here the CDR3 DNA reads TGTGCCAGCAGCTTCGACTCGACCACCGGGGAGCTGTTTTTT. Translated, it gives CASSFDSTTGELFF.

This chain connects TRBV12-2 to TRBJ1-1. TRBV12-2 is termed a pseudogene. There are 19 residues in the CDR3. CDR3 sequence reads: CASRPRGRFDRLLNTEAFF. The CDR3 DNA is TGTGCAAGTCGCCCAAGGGGGAGGTTTGACAGGCTGCTGAACACTGAAGCTTTCTTT.

The chain is built from TRBV2 and TRBJ2-7; 7 nucleotides line up with TRBD2. The germline CDR1 and CDR2 sequences are SNHLY and FYNNEI. This CDR3 has 12 amino acids. The J segment lost 7 bases and the V segment lost 8 bases, leaving 8 bases of the junction unmatched. In DNA, the CDR3 is TGTGCCAGCGGGGGGGTAAGGGAGGAGCAGTACTTC. It is translated as CASGGVREEQYF. Combining the CDR3 with reference TRBV2 and TRBJ2-7 gives the whole variable domain EPEVTQTPSHQVTQMGQEVILRCVPISNHLYFYWYRQILGQKVEFLVSFYNNEISEKSEIFDDQFSVERPDGSNFTLKIRSTKLEDSAMYFCASGGVREEQYFGPGTRLTVT.

As concerns this clone: The junction departs from germline at one end; a sequencing error may be responsible. The rearrangement links TRBV7-7 to TRBJ2-1; 8 bases match TRBD1. In germline, CDR1 is SSHAT, CDR2 FNYEAQ (reference sequence). The CDR3 has 15 amino acids. CDR3: CASSMDRAALNEQFF. The CDR3 nucleotides are TGTGCTAGCAGCATGGACAGGGCGGCCCTTAATGAGCAGTTCTTC.

V is TRBV5-1 and J is TRBJ1-2, with D uncertain. The CDR3 contains 16 residues. Germline assignment: CDR1 SGHRS and CDR2 YFSETQ. V lost 0 bases and J lost 5, with 17 bases in between. The CDR3 loop reads CASSLGPVNLVYGYTF. The CDR3, as DNA: TGCGCCAGCAGCTTGGGACCGGTTAACCTCGTTTATGGCTACACCTTC. The entire variable domain, with the rest obtained from reference TRBV5-1 and TRBJ1-2, is as follows: KAGVTQTPRYLIKTRGQQVTLSCSPISGHRSVSWYQQTPGQGLQFLFEYFSETQRNKGNFPGRFSGRQFSNSRSEMNVSTLELGDSALYLCASSLGPVNLVYGYTFGSGTRLTVV.

The chain couples TRBV30 to TRBJ2-7; possible D gene TRBD1, 6 bases. The CDR3 runs to 12 residues. Germline CDR1 is GTSNPN and CDR2 is SVGIG (reference sequence). The V and J ends lost 2 bases and 4 bases respectively, with 9 bases between them. The DNA for the CDR3 is TGTGCCTGGAGTCCCACAGGGTACGAGCAGTACTTC. As protein: CAWSPTGYEQYF.

This sequence joins TRBV25-1 and TRBJ2-5; 11 nucleotides match TRBD2. The length of the CDR3 is 16 residues. The germline gives CDR1 MGHDK, CDR2 SYGVNS. Germline trimming cut 5 bases from V and 5 bases from J; bases unmatched to any gene: 10. CDR3 region: CASSLIAGGPEETQYF. The CDR3 nucleotides read TGTGCCAGCAGTTTAATAGCGGGAGGGCCTGAGGAGACCCAGTACTTC. Full variable domain (remainder filled in from reference TRBV25-1 and TRBJ2-5): EADIYQTPRYLVIGTGKKITLECSQTMGHDKMYWYQQDPGMELHLIHYSYGVNSTEKGDLSSESTVSRIRTEHFPLTLESARPSHTSQYLCASSLIAGGPEETQYFGPGTRLLVL.

This clone turned up a few times. V usage is TRBV5-1 and J usage is TRBJ2-2; 11 bases match TRBD2. Germline lookup yields CDR1 SGHRS and CDR2 YFSETQ. V dropped 3 bases and J dropped 5; count of bases not matched to a gene: 3. The CDR3 is 15 residues long. CDR3 region: CASSWTSGSTGELFF. CDR3 sequence (DNA): TGCGCCAGCAGCTGGACTAGCGGGTCGACCGGGGAGCTGTTTTTT.

The chain employs TRBV11-1 and TRBJ2-5, with D tentatively TRBD1 (7 bases). The germline V and J ends were trimmed by 5 bases and 0 bases, with 19 bases remaining between them. The CDR3 is 17 residues long. CDR1 is SGHAT and CDR2 is FQDESV in the germline V gene (reference sequence). The CDR3 loop is CASSRTQGRLYQETQYF. Here the CDR3 DNA reads TGTGCCAGCAGCCGGACACAGGGGAGGCTGTACCAAGAGACCCAGTACTTC.

V is TRBV6-5 and J is TRBJ1-1; D gene uncertain. This CDR3 is 13 amino acids long. From germline, CDR1 is MNHEY and CDR2 SVGAGI. The ends were cut back, 1 base at V and 0 bases at J, with 3 bases in the middle. The CDR3 spells CASSYYLNTEAFF. The CDR3 DNA reads TGTGCCAGCAGTTACTATCTGAACACTGAAGCTTTCTTT.

The gene calls are TRBV19 and TRBJ2-5; perhaps TRBD2 as D (6 bases). Deletions cut 3 bases from V and 5 bases from J, with 13 bases between. Germline V gene data show CDR1 as LNHDA and CDR2 as SQIVND (reference sequence). CDR3 size: 14 residues. The DNA of the CDR3 is TGTGCCAGTAGTATTACGGGACTCCAGGAGACCCAGTACTTC. This translates into CASSITGLQETQYF.

J is TRBJ1-1 and V is TRBV15; D call uncertain. Germline V gene lookup returns CDR1 LNHNV and CDR2 YYDKDF (reference sequence). The V end was cut by 0 bases, the J end by 0 bases, with 5 bases between. The CDR3 runs 14 residues. CDR3 DNA: TGTGCCACCAGCAGAGATCCTATGAACACTGAAGCTTTCTTT. It yields the protein CATSRDPMNTEAFF.

The chain employs TRBV5-6 and TRBJ1-4, with a possible D match to TRBD1 (5 bases). CDR1 SGHDT and CDR2 YYEEEE come from the germline V gene. Trimming left V 3 bases short and J 8 bases short, with 17 bases between. CDR3 size: 15 residues. CDR3 loop: CASSYWGGGGEKLFF. CDR3 nucleotide sequence: TGTGCCAGCAGCTACTGGGGGGGTGGAGGAGAAAAACTGTTTTTT.

CDR3 sequence (DNA): TGTGCCAGCAGCTTAGGAGGAGGGGGGACTAGCGGGAACACCGGGGAGCTGTTTTTT. Translating gives CASSLGGGGTSGNTGELFF. The V and J genes are TRBV7-6 and TRBJ2-2, with 11 bases identical to TRBD2. The germline gives CDR1 SGHVS, CDR2 FNYEAQ. J gave up 1 base and V 1 base, and 8 bases lay outside the gene matches. The CDR3 totals 19 residues.